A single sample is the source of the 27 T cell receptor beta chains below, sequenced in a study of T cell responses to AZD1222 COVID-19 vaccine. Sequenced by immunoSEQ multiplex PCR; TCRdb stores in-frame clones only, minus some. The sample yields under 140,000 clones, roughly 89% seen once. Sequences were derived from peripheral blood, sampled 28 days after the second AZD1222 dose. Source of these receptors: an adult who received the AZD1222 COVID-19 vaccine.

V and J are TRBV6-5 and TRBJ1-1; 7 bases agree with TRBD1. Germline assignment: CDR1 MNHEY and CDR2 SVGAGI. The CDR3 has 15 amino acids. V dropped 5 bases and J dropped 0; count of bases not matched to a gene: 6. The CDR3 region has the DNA TGTGCCAGCAGTATATACAGGGGTATGAACACTGAAGCTTTCTTT. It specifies CASSIYRGMNTEAFF.

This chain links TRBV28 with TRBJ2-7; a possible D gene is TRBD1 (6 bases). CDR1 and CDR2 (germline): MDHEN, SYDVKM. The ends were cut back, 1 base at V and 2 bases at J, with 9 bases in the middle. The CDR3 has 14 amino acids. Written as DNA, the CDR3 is TGTGCCAGCAGTTTATTCAGGGGAACCTACGAGCAGTACTTC. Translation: CASSLFRGTYEQYF.

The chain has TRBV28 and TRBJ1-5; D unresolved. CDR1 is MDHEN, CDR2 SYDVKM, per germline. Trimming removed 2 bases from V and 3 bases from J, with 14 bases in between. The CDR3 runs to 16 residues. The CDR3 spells CASSLGQSNLNQPQHF. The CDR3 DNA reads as TGTGCCAGCAGTTTAGGGCAGAGCAATCTCAATCAGCCCCAGCATTTT.

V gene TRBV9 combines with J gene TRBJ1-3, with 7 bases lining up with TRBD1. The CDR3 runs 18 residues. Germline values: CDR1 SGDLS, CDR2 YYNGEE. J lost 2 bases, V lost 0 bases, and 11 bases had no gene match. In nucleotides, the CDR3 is TGTGCCAGCAGCGTAGCGGGGGCCAATAGGGGGCCTGGAAACACCATATATTTT. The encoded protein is CASSVAGANRGPGNTIYF.

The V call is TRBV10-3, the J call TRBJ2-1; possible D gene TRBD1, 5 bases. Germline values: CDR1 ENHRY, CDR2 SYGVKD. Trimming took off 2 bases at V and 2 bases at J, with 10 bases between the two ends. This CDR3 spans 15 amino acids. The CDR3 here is CAISEGAAPYNEQFF. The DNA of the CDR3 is TGTGCCATCAGTGAGGGGGCAGCTCCCTACAATGAGCAGTTCTTC.

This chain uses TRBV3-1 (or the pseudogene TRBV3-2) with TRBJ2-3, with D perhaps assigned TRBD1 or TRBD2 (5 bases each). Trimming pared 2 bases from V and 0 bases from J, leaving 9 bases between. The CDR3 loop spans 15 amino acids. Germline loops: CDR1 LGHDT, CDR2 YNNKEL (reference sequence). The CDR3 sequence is CASSQRGPSTDTQYF. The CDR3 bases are TGTGCCAGCAGCCAAAGGGGACCTAGCACAGATACGCAGTATTTT.

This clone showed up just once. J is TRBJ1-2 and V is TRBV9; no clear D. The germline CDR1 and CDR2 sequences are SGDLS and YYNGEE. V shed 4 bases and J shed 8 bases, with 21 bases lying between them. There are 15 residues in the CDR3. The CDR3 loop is CASSPWTARQGGYTF. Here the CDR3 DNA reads TGTGCCAGCAGCCCCTGGACGGCTCGGCAAGGGGGCTACACCTTC.

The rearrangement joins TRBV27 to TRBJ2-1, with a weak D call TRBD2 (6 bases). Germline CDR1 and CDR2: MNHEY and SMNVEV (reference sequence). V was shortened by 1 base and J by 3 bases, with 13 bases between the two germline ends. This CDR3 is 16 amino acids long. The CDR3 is CASSLFRGYSYNEQFF. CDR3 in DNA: TGTGCCAGCAGTTTATTTCGGGGGTACAGCTACAATGAGCAGTTCTTC.

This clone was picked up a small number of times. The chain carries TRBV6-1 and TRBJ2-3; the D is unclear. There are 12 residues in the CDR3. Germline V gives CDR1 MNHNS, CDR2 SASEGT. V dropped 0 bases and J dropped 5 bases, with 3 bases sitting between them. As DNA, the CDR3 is TGTGCCAGCAGTGAAGCCTTAGATACGCAGTATTTT. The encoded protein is CASSEALDTQYF.

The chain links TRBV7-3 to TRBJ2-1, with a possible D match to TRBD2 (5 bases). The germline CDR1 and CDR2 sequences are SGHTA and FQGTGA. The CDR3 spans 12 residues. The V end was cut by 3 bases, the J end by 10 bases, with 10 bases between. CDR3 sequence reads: CASSFAAGEQFF. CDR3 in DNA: TGTGCCAGCAGCTTTGCCGCGGGCGAGCAGTTCTTC.

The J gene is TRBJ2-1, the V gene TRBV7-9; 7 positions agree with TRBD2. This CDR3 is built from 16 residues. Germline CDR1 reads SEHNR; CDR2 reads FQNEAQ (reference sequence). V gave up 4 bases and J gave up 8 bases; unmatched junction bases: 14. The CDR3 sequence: CASSSGLGRVVDEQFF. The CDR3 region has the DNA TGTGCCAGCAGCTCCGGACTAGGGCGGGTTGTGGATGAGCAGTTCTTC.

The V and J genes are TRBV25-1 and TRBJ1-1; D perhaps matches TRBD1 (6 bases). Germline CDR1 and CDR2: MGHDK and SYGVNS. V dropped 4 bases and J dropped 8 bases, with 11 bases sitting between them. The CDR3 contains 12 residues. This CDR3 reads CASSAGDWEAFF. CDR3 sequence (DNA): TGTGCCAGCAGTGCAGGGGACTGGGAAGCTTTCTTT.

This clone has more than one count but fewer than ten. The CDR3 here is CASSPGSAGGDGEQFF. The CDR3 DNA reads as TGCGCCAGCAGCCCCGGGTCCGCCGGGGGGGACGGTGAGCAGTTCTTC. The chain carries TRBV4-1 and TRBJ2-1, with 8 bases aligning to TRBD2. Germline CDR1 MGHRA, CDR2 YSYEKL. The CDR3 consists of 16 residues. Losses at the gene ends were 4 bases for V and 9 bases for J; bases not matched to a gene: 14.

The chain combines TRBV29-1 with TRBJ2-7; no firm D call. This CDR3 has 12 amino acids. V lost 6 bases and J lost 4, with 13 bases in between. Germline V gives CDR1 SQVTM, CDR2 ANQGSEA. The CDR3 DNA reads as TGCAGCGTAGCATGGGCGGAATACGAGCAGTACTTC. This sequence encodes CSVAWAEYEQYF.

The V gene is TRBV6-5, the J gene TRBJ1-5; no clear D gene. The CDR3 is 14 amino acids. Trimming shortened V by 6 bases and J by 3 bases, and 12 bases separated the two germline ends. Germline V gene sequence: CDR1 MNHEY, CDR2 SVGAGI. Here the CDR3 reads CASSLGRNNQPQHF. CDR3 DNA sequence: TGTGCCAGCAGCTTAGGACGTAACAATCAGCCCCAGCATTTT.

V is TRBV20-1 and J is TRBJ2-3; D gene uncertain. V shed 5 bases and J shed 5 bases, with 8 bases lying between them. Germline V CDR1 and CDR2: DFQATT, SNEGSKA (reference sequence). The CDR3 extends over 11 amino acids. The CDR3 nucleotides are TGCAGTGCTCCCTCCCAAGATACGCAGTATTTT. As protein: CSAPSQDTQYF.

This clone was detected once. CDR3 nucleotides: TGCGCCAGCAGCGAGGGGGCGCCTAATGAAAAACTGTTTTTT. Its translation: CASSEGAPNEKLFF. This chain links TRBV5-1 with TRBJ1-4, with 7 bases identical to TRBD1. The germline V gene has CDR1 SGHRS and CDR2 YFSETQ. This CDR3 comprises 14 residues. V was pared by 4 bases and J by 3 bases, with 3 bases of the junction left unmatched.

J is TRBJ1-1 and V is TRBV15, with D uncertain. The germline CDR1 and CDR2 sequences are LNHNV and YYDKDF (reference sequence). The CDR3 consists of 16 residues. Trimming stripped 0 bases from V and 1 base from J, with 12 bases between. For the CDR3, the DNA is TGTGCCACCAGCAGAGACGGTGCGAGGGCGAACACTGAAGCTTTCTTT. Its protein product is CATSRDGARANTEAFF.

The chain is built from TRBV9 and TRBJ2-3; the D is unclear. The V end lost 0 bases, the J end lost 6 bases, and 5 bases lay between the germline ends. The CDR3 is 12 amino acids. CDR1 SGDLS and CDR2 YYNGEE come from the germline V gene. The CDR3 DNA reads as TGTGCCAGCAGCGTAGAAGGGGATACGCAGTATTTT. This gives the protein CASSVEGDTQYF.

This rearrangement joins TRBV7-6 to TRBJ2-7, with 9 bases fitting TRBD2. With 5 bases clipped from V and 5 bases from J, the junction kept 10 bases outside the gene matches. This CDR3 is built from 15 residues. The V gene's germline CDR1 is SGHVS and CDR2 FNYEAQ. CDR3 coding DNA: TGTGCCAGCAGCAGAATAGCGGGAGATAGCAACGAGCAGTACTTC. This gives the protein CASSRIAGDSNEQYF.

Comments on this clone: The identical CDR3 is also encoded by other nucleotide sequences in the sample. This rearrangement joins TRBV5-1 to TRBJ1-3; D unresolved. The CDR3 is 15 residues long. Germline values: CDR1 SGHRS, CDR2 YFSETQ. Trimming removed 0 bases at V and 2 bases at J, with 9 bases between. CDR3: CASSLGTGAGNTIYF. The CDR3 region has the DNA TGCGCCAGCAGCTTGGGTACGGGAGCTGGAAACACCATATATTTT.

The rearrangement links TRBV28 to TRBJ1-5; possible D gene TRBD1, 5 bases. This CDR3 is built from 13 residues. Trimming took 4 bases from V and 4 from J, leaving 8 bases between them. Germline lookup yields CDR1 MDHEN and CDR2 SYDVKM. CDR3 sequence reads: CASSWDSNQPQHF. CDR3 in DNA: TGTGCCAGCAGTTGGGACTCAAATCAGCCCCAGCATTTT.

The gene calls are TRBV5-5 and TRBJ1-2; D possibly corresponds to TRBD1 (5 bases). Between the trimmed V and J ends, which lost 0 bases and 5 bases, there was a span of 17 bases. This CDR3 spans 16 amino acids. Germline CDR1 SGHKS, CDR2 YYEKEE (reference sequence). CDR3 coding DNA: TGTGCCAGCAGCTTGGGCCAACCTGGGGAGGGGTATGGCTACACCTTC. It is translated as CASSLGQPGEGYGYTF.

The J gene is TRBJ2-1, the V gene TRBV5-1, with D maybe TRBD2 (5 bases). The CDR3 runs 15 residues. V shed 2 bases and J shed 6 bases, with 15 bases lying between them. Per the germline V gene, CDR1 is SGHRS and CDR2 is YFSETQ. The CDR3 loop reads CASSFPGRWGNEQFF. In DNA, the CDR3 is TGCGCCAGCAGCTTTCCGGGAAGATGGGGCAATGAGCAGTTCTTC.

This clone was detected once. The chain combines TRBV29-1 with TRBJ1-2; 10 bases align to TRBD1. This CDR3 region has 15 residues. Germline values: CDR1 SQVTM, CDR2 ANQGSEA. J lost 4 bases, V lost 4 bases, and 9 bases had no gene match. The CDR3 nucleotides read TGCAGCGTTGCGGATTGGAGGACAGGGGGCTATGGCTACACCTTC. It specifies CSVADWRTGGYGYTF.

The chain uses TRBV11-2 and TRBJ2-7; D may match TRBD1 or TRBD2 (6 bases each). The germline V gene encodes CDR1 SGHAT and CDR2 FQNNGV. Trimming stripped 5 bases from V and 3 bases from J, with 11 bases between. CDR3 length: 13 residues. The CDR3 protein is CASSLGGIYEQYF. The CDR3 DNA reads TGTGCCAGCAGCCTAGGGGGGATCTACGAGCAGTACTTC.

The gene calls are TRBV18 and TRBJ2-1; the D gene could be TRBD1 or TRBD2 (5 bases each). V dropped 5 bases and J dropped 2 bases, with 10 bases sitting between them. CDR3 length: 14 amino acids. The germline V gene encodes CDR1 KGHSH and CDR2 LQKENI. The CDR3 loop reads CASSTGAPYNEQFF. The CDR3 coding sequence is TGTGCCAGCTCAACCGGGGCCCCCTACAATGAGCAGTTCTTC. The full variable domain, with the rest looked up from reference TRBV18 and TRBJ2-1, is NAGVMQNPRHLVRRRGQEARLRCSPMKGHSHVYWYRQLPEEGLKFMVYLQKENIIDESGMPKERFSAEFPKEGPSILRIQQVVRGDSAAYFCASSTGAPYNEQFFGPGTRLTVL.